This note documents a single T cell receptor beta chain sequence. Sequencing used immunoSEQ multiplex PCR; TCRdb keeps in-frame clones, though not all of them. The sample includes about 120,000 clones, around 87% of them seen just once. The sample originates from a study of control samples from healthy donors and cancer patients. Germline CDR1 and CDR2: SGHRS and YFSETQ. The CDR3 runs 17 residues. J lost 5 bases, V lost 0 bases, and 12 bases had no gene match. This TCR derives from a man between 25 and 39 years old in good health. The sample taken for sequencing was blood. The chain joins TRBV5-1 to TRBJ1-1, with TRBD1 matching over 8 bases. The CDR3 DNA follows: TGCGCCAGCAGCTTGGCCGGGACAGGACGTGAAGTGACTGAAGCTTTCTTT. This translates into CASSLAGTGREVTEAFF.